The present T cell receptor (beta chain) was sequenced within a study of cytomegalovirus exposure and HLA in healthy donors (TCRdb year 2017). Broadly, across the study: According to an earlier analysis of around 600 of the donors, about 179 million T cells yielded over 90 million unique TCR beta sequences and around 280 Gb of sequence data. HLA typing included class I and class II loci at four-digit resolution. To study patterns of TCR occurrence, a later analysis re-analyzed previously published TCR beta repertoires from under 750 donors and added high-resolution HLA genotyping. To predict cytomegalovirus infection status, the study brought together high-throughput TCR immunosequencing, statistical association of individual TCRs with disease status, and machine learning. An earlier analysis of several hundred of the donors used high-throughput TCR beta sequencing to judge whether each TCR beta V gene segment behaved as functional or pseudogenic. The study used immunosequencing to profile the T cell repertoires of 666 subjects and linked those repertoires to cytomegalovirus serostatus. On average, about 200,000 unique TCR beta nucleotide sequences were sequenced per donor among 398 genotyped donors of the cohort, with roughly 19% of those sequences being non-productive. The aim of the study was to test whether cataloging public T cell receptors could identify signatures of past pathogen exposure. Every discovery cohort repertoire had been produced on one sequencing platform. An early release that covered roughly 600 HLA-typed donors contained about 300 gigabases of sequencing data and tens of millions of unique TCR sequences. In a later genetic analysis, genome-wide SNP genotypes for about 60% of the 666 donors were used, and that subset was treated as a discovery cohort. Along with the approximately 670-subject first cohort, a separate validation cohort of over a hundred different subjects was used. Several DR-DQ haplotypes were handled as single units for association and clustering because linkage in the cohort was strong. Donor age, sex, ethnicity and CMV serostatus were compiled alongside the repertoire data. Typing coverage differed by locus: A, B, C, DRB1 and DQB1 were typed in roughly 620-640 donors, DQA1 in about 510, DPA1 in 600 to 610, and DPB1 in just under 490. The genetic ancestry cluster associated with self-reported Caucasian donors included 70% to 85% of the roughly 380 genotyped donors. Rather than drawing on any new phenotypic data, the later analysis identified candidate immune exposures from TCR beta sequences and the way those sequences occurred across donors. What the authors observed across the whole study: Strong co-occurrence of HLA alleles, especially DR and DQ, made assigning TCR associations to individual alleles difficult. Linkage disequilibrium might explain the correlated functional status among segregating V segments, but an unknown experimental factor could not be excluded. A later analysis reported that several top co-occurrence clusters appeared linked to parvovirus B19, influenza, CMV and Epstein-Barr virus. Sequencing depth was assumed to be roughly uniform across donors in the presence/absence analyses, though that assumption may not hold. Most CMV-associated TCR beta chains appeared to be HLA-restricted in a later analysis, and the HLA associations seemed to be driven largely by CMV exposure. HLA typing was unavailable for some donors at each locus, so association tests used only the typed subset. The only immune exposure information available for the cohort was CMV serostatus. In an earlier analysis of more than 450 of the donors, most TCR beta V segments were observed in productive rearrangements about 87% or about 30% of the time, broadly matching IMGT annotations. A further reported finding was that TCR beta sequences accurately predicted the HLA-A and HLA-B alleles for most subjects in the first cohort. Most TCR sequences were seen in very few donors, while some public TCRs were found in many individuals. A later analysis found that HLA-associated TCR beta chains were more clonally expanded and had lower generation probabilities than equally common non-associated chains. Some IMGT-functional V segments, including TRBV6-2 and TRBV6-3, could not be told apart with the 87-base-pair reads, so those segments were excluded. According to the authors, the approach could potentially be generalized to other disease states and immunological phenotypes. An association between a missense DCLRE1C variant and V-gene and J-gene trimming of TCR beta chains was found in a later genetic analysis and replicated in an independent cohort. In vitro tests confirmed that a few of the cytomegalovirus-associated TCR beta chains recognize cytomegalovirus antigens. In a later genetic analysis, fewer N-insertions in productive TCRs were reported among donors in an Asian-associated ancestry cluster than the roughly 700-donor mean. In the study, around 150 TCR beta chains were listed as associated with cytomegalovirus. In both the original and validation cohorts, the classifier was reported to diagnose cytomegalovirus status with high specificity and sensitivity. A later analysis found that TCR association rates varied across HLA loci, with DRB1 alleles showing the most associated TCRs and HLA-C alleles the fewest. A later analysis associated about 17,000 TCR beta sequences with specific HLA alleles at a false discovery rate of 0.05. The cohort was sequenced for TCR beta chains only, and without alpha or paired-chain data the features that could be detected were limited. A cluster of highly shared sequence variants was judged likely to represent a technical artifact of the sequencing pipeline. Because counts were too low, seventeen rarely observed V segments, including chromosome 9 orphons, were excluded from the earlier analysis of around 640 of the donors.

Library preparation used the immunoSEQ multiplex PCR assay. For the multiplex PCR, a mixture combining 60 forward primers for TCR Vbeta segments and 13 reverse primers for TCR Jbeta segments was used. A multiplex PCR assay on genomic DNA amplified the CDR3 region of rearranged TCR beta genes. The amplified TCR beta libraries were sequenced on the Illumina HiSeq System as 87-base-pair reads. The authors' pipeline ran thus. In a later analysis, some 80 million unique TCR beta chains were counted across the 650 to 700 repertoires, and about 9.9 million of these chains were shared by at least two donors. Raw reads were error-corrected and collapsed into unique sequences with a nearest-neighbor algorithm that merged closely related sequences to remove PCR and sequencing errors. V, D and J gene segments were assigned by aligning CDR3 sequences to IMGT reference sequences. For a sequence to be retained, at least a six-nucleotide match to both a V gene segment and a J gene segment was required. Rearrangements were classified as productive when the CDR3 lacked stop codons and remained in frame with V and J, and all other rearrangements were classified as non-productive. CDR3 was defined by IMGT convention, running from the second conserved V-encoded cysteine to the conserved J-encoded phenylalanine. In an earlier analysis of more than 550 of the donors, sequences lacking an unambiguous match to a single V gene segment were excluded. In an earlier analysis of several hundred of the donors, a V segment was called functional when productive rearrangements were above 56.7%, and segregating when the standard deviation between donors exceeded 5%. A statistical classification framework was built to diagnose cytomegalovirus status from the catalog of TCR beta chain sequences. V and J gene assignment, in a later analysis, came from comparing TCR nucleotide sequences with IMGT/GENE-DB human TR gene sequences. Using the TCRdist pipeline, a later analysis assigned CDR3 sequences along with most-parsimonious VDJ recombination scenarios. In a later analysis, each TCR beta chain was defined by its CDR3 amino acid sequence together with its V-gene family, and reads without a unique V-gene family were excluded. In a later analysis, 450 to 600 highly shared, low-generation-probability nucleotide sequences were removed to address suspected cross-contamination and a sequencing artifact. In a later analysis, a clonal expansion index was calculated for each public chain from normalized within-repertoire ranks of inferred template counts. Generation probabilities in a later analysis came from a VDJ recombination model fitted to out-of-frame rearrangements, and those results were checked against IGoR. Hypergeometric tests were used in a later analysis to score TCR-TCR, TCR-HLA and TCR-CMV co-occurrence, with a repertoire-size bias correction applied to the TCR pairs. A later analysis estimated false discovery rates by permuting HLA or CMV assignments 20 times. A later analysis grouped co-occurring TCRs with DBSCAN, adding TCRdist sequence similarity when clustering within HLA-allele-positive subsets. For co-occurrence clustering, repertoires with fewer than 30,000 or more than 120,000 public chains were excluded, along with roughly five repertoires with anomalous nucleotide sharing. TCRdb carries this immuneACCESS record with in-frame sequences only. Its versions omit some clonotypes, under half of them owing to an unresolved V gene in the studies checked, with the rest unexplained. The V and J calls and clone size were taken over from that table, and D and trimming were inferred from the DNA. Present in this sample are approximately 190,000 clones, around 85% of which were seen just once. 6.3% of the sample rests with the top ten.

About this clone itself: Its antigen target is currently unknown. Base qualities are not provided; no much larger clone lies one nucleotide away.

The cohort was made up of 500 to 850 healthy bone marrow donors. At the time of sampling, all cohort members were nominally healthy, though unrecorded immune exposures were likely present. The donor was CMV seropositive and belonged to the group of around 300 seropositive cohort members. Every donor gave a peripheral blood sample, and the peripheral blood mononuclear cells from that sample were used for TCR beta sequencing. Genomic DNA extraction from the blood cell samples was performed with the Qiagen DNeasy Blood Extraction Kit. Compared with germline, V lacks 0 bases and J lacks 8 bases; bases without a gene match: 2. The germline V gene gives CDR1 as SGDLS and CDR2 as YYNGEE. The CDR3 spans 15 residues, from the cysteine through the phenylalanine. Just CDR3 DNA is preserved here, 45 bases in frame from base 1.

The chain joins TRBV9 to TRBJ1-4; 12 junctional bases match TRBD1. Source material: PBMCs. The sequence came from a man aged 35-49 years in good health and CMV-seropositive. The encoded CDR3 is CASSVVGTGGEKLFF. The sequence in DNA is TGTGCCAGCAGCGTAGTTGGGACAGGGGGCGAAAAACTGTTTTTT. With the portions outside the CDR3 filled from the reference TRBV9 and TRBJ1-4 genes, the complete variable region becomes DSGVTQTPKHLITATGQRVTLRCSPRSGDLSVYWYQQSLDQGLQFLIQYYNGEERAKGNILERFSAQQFPDLHSELNLSSLELGDSALYFCASSVVGTGGEKLFFGSGTQLSVL.